The 12 T cell receptor beta chains in this list originate from one sample, sequenced in a study of cytomegalovirus exposure and HLA in healthy donors. Using immunoSEQ multiplex PCR, the repertoire was profiled, and TCRdb retains in-frame clones only, with some absent. The sample lists fewer than 100,000 clones; approximately 94% were seen once. Specimen: PBMCs. These receptors came from a woman aged 18-35 years in good health and CMV-seropositive.

The chain has TRBV5-1 and TRBJ2-5; D possibly corresponds to TRBD2 (7 bases). V lost 0 bases and J lost 2, with 23 bases in between. The V gene's germline CDR1 is SGHRS and CDR2 YFSETQ. The CDR3 has 19 residues. CDR3 nucleotide sequence: TGCGCCAGCAGCTTGGAGTCTGGCGGGGGCAACGGAGGGCAAGAGACCCAGTACTTC. It is translated as CASSLESGGGNGGQETQYF.

In this sample, this clone turned up once. This chain joins TRBV30 and TRBJ2-7, with 11 bases matching TRBD2. The CDR3 runs to 13 residues. CDR1 is GTSNPN, CDR2 SVGIG, per germline (reference sequence). Germline trimming cut 5 bases from V and 4 bases from J; bases unmatched to any gene: 4. The CDR3 spells CAWELAGDYEQYF. CDR3 nucleotide sequence: TGTGCCTGGGAACTAGCGGGAGATTACGAGCAGTACTTC.

The CDR3 DNA reads TGCGCCAGCAGCTTGGAAGGGGCCCCGGTCAACGAGCAGTACTTC. Translating gives CASSLEGAPVNEQYF. The chain combines TRBV5-1 with TRBJ2-7, with D maybe TRBD1 (5 bases). The V gene's germline CDR1 is SGHRS and CDR2 YFSETQ. This CDR3 is 15 amino acids long. Trimming stripped 0 bases from V and 5 bases from J, with 15 bases between.

V is TRBV13 and J is TRBJ2-1; a possible D gene is TRBD1 (5 bases). Germline lookup yields CDR1 PRHDT and CDR2 FYEKMQ (reference sequence). Trimming left V 4 bases short and J 12 bases short, with 10 bases between. The CDR3 runs to 11 residues. CDR3 nucleotides: TGTGCCAGCAGCTCCGGTCAGGGGCAGTTCTTC. Protein product: CASSSGQGQFF.

This sequence joins TRBV6-6 and TRBJ2-2; D gene ambiguous. Germline CDR1 reads MNHNY; CDR2 reads SVGAGI (reference sequence). CDR3 length: 12 amino acids. V lost 6 bases, J lost 7 bases, and 9 bases lay in between. CDR3 DNA sequence: TGTGCCAGCAGCAGTCCTAGCGGGGAGCTGTTTTTT. Translated: CASSSPSGELFF.

This chain joins TRBV28 and TRBJ1-5, with TRBD1 as a possible D gene (6 bases). Per germline, CDR1 MDHEN and CDR2 SYDVKM. Trimming took off 5 bases at V and 6 bases at J, with 14 bases between the two ends. CDR3 length equals 14 residues. The CDR3: CASSPLGGGQPQHF. The CDR3 DNA reads TGTGCCAGCAGTCCCCTGGGAGGGGGTCAGCCCCAGCATTTT.

The gene calls are TRBV10-3 and TRBJ1-3, with TRBD1 as a possible D gene (6 bases). V lost 5 bases to trimming and J lost 0 bases, with 26 bases between them. CDR1 is ENHRY, CDR2 SYGVKD, per germline. This CDR3 comprises 20 residues. CDR3 in DNA: TGTGCCATCAGTCCCAGGCAGGGGCAAAGGAACCCTAGCTCTGGAAACACCATATATTTT. It codes for CAISPRQGQRNPSSGNTIYF.

The chain's CDR3 is CASSSVPGSNNEQYF. CDR3 coding DNA: TGCGCCAGCAGTTCTGTTCCAGGTTCGAATAACGAGCAGTACTTC. The chain links TRBV5-1 to TRBJ2-7; no firm D call. The length of the CDR3 is 15 residues. The germline V gene has CDR1 SGHRS and CDR2 YFSETQ. Trimming cost V 5 bases and J 5 bases, with 20 bases left between them.

This clone has only one observation. V usage is TRBV4-2 and J usage is TRBJ2-1; possibly TRBD2 for D (5 bases). From germline, CDR1 is LGHNA and CDR2 YNFKEQ. This CDR3 has 16 amino acids. V lost 0 bases and J 6 bases, leaving 15 bases between the germline ends. DNA for the CDR3: TGTGCCAGCAGCCAAGAAGAGAGGAGCGGCCTCAATGAGCAGTTCTTC. Translation: CASSQEERSGLNEQFF.

Here the CDR3 reads CSVKGTGGYYGYTF. Written as DNA, the CDR3 is TGCAGCGTAAAAGGGACAGGGGGTTACTATGGCTACACCTTC. The chain joins TRBV29-1 to TRBJ1-2, with 11 positions matching TRBD1. J was trimmed by 3 bases and V by 6 bases; bases with no gene match: 6. Germline loops: CDR1 SQVTM, CDR2 ANQGSEA. The CDR3 runs to 14 residues.

The CDR3 loop is CASSSTGYTEAFF. CDR3 sequence (DNA): TGTGCCAGCAGCTCAACGGGGTATACTGAAGCTTTCTTT. V usage is TRBV11-2 and J usage is TRBJ1-1; D is ambiguous. Germline assignment: CDR1 SGHAT and CDR2 FQNNGV. CDR3 length: 13 residues. The V and J ends lost 4 bases and 5 bases respectively, with 11 bases between them.

This chain joins TRBV27 and TRBJ2-2; weak D call: TRBD2 (6 bases). Germline CDR1 and CDR2: MNHEY and SMNVEV (reference sequence). The CDR3 spans 16 residues. V lost 2 bases, J lost 3 bases, and 13 bases lay in between. Written as DNA, the CDR3 is TGTGCCAGCAGTTTAAACCGGGAGAAATACACCGGGGAGCTGTTTTTT. Protein sequence: CASSLNREKYTGELFF.